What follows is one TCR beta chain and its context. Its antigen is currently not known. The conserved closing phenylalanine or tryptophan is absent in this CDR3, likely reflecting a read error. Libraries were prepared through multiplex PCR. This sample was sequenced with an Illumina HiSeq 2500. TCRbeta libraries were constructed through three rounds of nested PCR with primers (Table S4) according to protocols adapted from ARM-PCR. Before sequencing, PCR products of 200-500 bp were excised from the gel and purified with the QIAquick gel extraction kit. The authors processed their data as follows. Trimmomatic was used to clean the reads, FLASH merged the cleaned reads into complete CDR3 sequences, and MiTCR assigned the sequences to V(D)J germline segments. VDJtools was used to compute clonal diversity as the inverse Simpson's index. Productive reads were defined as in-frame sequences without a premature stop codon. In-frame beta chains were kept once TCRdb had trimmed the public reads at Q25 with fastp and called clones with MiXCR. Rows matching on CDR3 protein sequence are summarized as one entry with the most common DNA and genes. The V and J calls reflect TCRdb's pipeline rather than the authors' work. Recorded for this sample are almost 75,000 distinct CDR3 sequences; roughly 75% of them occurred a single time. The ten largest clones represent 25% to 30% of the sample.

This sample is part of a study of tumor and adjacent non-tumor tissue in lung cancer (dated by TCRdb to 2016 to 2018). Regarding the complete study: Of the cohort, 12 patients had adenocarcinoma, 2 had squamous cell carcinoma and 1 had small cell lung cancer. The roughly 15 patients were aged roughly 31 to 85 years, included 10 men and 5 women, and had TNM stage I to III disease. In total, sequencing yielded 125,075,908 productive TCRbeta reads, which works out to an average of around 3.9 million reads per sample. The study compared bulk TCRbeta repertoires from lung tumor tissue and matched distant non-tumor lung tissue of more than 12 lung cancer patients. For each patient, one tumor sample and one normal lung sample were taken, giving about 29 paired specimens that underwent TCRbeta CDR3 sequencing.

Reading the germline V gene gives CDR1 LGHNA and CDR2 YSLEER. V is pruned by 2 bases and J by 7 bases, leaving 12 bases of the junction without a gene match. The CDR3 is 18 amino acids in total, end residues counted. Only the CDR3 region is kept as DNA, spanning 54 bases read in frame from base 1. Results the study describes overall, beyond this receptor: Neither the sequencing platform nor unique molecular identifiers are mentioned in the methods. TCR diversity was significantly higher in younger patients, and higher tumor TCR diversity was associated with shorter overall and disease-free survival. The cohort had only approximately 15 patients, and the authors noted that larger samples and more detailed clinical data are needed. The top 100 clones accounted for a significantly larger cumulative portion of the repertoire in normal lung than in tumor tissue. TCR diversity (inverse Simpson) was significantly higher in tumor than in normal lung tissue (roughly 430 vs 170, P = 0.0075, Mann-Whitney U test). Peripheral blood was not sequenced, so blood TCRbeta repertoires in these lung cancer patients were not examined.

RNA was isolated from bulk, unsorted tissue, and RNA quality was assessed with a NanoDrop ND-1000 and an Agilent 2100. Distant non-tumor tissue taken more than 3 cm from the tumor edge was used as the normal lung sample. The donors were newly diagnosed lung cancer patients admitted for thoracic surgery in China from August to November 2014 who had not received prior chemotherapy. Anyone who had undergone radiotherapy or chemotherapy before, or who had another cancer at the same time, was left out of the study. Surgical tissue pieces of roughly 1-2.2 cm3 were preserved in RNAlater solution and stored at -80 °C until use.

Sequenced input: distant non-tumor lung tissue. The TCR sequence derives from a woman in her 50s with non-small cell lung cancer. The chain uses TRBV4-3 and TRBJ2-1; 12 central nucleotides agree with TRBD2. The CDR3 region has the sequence CASSQPGRLAGADNEQFV. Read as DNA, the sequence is TGCGCCAGCAGCCAACCAGGGCGACTAGCGGGAGCGGATAATGAGCAGTTCGTC.